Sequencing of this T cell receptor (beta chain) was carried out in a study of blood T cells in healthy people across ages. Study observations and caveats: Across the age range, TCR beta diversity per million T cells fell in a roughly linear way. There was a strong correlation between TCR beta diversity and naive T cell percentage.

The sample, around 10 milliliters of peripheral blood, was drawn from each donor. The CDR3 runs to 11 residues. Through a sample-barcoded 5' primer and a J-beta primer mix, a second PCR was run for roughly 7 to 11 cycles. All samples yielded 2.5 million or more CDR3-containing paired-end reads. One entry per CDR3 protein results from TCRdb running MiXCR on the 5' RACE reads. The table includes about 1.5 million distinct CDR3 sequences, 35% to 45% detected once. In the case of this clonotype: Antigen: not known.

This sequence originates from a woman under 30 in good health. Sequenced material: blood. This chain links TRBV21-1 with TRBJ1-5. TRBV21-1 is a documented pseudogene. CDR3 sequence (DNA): TGTGCCAGCAGCAAACTGGGAGGAGGGCATTTT. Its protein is CASSKLGGGHF.